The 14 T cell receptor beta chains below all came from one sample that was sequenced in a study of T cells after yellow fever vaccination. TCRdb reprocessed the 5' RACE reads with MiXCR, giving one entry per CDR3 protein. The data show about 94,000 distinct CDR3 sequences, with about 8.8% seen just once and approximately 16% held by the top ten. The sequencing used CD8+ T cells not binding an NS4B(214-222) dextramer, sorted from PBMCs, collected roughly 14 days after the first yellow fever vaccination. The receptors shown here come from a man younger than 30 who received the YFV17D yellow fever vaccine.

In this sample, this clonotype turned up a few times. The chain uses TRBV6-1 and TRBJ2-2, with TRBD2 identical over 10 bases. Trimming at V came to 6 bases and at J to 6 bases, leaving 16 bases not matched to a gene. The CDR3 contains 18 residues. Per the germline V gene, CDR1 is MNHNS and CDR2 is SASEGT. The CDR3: CASSRLQRGGRVPGELFF. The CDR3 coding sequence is TGTGCCAGCAGCCGTCTTCAGCGGGGGGGCCGGGTCCCCGGGGAGCTGTTTTTT.

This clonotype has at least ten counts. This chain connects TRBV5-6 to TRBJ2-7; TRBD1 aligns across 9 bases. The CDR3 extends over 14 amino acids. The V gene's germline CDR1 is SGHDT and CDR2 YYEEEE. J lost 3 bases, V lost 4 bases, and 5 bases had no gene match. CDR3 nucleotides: TGTGCCAGCAGCCCGGGACAGGGAAACTACGAGCAGTACTTC. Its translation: CASSPGQGNYEQYF.

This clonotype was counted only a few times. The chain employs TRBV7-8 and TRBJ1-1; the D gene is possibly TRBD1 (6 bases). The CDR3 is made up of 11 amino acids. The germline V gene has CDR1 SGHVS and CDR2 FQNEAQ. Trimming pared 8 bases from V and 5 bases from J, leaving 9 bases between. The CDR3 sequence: CASQGLTEAFF. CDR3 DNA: TGTGCCAGCCAGGGGCTGACTGAAGCTTTCTTT.

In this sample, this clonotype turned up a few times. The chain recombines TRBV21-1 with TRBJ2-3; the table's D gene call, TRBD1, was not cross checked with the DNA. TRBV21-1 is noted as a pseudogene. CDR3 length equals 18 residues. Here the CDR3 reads CASSKAQTEGSGGDTQYF. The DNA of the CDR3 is TGTGCCAGCAGCAAAGCGCAAACCGAGGGTTCGGGGGGAGATACGCAGTATTTT.

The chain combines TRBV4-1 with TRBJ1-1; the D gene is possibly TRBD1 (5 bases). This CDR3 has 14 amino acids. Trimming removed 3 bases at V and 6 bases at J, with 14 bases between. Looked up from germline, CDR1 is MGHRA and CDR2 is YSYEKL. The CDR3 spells CASSHGPGSAEAFF. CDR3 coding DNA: TGCGCCAGCAGCCACGGCCCAGGGAGCGCTGAAGCTTTCTTT.

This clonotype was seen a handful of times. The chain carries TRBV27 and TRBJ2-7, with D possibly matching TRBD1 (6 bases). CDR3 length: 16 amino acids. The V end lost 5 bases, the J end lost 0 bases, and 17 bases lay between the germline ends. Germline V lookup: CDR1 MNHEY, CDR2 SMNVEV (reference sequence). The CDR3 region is CASSQRTALGSYEQYF. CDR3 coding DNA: TGTGCCAGCAGTCAACGGACAGCTTTAGGCTCCTACGAGCAGTACTTC.

The CDR3 nucleotides are TGTGCCAGCAGTTTCGCGGGGGGTCTCAATGAGCAGTTCTTC. It translates to CASSFAGGLNEQFF. The V gene is TRBV12-3 or TRBV12-4, the J gene TRBJ2-1; TRBD2 matches 8 bases. The CDR3 extends over 14 amino acids. Trimming removed 3 bases from V and 6 bases from J; junction bases left unmatched: 4.

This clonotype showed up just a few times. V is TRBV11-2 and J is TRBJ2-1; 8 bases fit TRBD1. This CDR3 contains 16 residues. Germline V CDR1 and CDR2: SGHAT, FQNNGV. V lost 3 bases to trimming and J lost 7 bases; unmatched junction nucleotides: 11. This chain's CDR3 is CASSLAPGTGGNEQFF. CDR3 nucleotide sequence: TGTGCCAGCAGCTTGGCCCCCGGGACAGGTGGAAATGAGCAGTTCTTC.

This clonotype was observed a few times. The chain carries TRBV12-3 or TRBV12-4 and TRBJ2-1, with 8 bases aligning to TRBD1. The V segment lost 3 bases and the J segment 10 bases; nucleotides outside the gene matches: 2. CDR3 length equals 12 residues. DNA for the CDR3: TGTGCCAGCAGTTTGGCAGGGGGCGAGCAGTTCTTC. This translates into CASSLAGGEQFF.

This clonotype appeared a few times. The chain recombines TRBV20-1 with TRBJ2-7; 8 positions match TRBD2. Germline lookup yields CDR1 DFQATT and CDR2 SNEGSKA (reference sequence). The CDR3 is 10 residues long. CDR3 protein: CSPGGGEQYV. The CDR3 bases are TGCAGCCCCGGGGGGGGGGAGCAGTACGTC.

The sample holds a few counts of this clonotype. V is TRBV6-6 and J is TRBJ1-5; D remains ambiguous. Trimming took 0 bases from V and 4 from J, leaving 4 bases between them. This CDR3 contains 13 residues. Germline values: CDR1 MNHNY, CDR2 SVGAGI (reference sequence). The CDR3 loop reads CASSYSPNQPQHF. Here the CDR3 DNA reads TGTGCCAGCAGTTACTCCCCGAATCAGCCCCAGCATTTT.

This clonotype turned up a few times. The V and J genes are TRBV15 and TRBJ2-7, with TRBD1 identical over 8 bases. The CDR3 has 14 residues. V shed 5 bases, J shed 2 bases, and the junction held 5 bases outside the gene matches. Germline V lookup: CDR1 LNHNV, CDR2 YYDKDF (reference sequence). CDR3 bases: TGTGCCACCAGCGAAGGACAGGGCCCCTACGAGCAGTACTTC. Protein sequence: CATSEGQGPYEQYF.

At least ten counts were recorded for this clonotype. The CDR3 DNA reads TGCGCCAGCAGCCACTTGGGACTAACGAACACCGGGGAGCTGTTTTTT. It yields the protein CASSHLGLTNTGELFF. The V call is TRBV4-1, the J call TRBJ2-2; 7 nucleotides line up with TRBD2. This CDR3 has 16 residues. The germline V gene has CDR1 MGHRA and CDR2 YSYEKL. With 3 bases clipped from V and 0 bases from J, the junction kept 4 bases outside the gene matches.

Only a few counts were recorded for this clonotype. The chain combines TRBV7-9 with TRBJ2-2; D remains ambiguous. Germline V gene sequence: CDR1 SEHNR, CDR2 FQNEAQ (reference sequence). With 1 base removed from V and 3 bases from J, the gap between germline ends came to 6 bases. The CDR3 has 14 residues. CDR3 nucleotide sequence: TGTGCCAGCAGCTTAGGACCCCACACCGGGGAGCTGTTTTTT. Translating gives CASSLGPHTGELFF.